A single sample gave rise to the 5 T cell receptor beta chains below, sequenced in a study of blood T cell repertoires in COVID-19 (dated by TCRdb to about 2020). Receptor amplification or capture employed the immunoSEQ multiplex PCR assay. In its TCRdb copy, this immuneACCESS table keeps in-frame sequences only and misses some clones. Where compared with another copy, unresolved V genes explain less than half of these, and the others have no known cause. The table for this sample lists 200,000 to 300,000 clones; 70% to 90% of them were counted only once. The top ten hold over 3.5% of the sample. Sequenced sample: peripheral blood. These receptors were collected from a woman in her 40s with acute or convalescent COVID-19.

V and J are TRBV2 and TRBJ2-1; 10 nucleotides agree with TRBD2. Trimming took 5 bases from V and 6 from J; bases not matched to a gene: 13. The CDR3 contains 17 residues. The germline CDR1 and CDR2 sequences are SNHLY and FYNNEI. CDR3 region: CASSISPGTSVFNEQFF. In DNA, the CDR3 is TGTGCCAGCAGTATCTCCCCCGGGACTAGCGTTTTCAATGAGCAGTTCTTC.

CDR3 sequence: CASSLWGRSRSDGYTF. In DNA form, the CDR3 reads TGTGCCAGCAGTTTATGGGGGAGGTCTCGCAGCGATGGCTACACCTTC. The genes are TRBV27 and TRBJ1-2, with a tentative D call TRBD1 (5 bases). Between the trimmed V and J ends, which lost 1 base and 6 bases, there was a span of 18 bases. The CDR3 contains 16 residues. CDR1 and CDR2 from the germline V gene are MNHEY and SMNVEV (reference sequence).

V and J are TRBV9 and TRBJ1-6; possible D gene TRBD1, 5 bases. Germline loops: CDR1 SGDLS, CDR2 YYNGEE. The CDR3 consists of 14 residues. Trimming pared 2 bases from V and 7 bases from J, leaving 10 bases between. CDR3 in amino acids: CASSVQGGNSPLHF. In nucleotides, the CDR3 is TGTGCCAGCAGCGTTCAGGGTGGCAATTCACCCCTCCACTTT.

This clone was found a few times. The chain joins TRBV27 to TRBJ2-3, with 9 bases fitting TRBD2. V lost 7 bases to trimming and J lost 0 bases; unmatched junction nucleotides: 2. The CDR3 is 14 residues long. Germline lookup yields CDR1 MNHEY and CDR2 SMNVEV (reference sequence). The CDR3 sequence is CASTSGGSTDTQYF. CDR3 bases: TGTGCCAGCACAAGCGGGGGGAGCACAGATACGCAGTATTTT.

The J gene is TRBJ2-3, the V gene TRBV7-2, with 8 bases aligning to TRBD1. The junction had 12 bases not matched to a gene; V was cut back by 5 bases and J by 2 bases. Germline assignment: CDR1 SGHTA and CDR2 FQGNSA. The CDR3 covers 17 residues. The CDR3 region is CASSVFPDRELTDTQYF. The CDR3 DNA reads as TGTGCCAGCAGCGTTTTTCCGGACAGGGAACTCACAGATACGCAGTATTTT.